This T cell receptor (beta chain) was captured by sequencing in a study of a mutant IDH1 vaccine in newly diagnosed glioma. Study background: Sex among treated patients split about 60% male, about 40% female; mean age was approximately 40 years.

The protocol was immunoSEQ multiplex PCR, while the TCRdb copy is restricted to in-frame clones and leaves out a portion. The sample lists 85,000 to 100,000 clones; over 85% were seen once. Specified time point: baseline, week 1 (first vaccination visit). The treatment: pre-vaccination baseline after standard-of-care therapy. Donors' newly diagnosed IDH1-mutant WHO grade 3 or 4 astrocytomas lacked nuclear ATRX. Of note for this clone: What it recognizes is unknown.

General observations from the study: Most patients, 85% to 95%, showed vaccine-induced immune responses.

CDR1 and CDR2 from the germline V gene are MNHEY and SVGAGI. This CDR3 is 14 amino acids long. With 7 bases removed from V and 1 base from J, the gap between germline ends came to 10 bases. This sequence originates from a woman between 45 and 60 years old with glioma. The sequenced sample was PBMCs, obtained from a glioma patient treated with radiotherapy, temozolomide or both. The chain combines TRBV6-5 with TRBJ2-2; D is perhaps TRBD1 (6 bases). As DNA, the CDR3 is TGTGCCAGCACGGGACATTTGAACACCGGGGAGCTGTTTTTT. Encoded protein: CASTGHLNTGELFF.